These 5 T cell receptor beta chains came from one sample sequenced in a study of OX40 agonist ivuxolimab in advanced cancers. Libraries were prepared by immunoSEQ multiplex PCR; TCRdb keeps only in-frame clonotypes and omits some of them. The sample lists 79,000 or so clones; about 90% were seen once. The starting material was CD4+ or CD8+ T cells sorted from blood, obtained in a trial of the OX40 agonist ivuxolimab. The receptor set was obtained from an adult with an advanced solid tumor such as melanoma, head and neck, liver or kidney cancer.

The V and J genes are TRBV9 and TRBJ2-1; the match to TRBD2 covers 12 bases. The V gene end was trimmed by 3 bases and the J gene end by 7 bases; junction bases not matched to a gene: 5. Germline CDR1 reads SGDLS; CDR2 reads YYNGEE. The CDR3 is 15 residues long. CDR3 amino acids: CASSETSGRQNEQFF. For the CDR3, the DNA is TGTGCCAGCAGCGAGACTAGCGGGAGACAGAATGAGCAGTTCTTC.

This chain uses TRBV7-2 with TRBJ2-3; D is possibly TRBD2 (6 bases). The CDR3 is 15 residues long. Germline V gives CDR1 SGHTA, CDR2 FQGNSA. The V end lost 5 bases, the J end lost 0 bases, and 12 bases lay between the germline ends. CDR3 sequence (DNA): TGTGCCAGCAGCCGACTAGGGGATAGCACAGATACGCAGTATTTT. Its protein product is CASSRLGDSTDTQYF.

This chain joins TRBV2 and TRBJ1-1; D gene ambiguous. V was pared by 4 bases and J by 0 bases, with 3 bases between. This CDR3 comprises 12 residues. Germline loops: CDR1 SNHLY, CDR2 FYNNEI. The CDR3 bases are TGTGCCAGCAGTGGGGTGAACACTGAAGCTTTCTTT. Translation: CASSGVNTEAFF.

V usage is TRBV28 and J usage is TRBJ2-1; 8 bases agree with TRBD1. V lost 6 bases, J lost 3 bases, and 7 bases stayed unmatched. CDR3 length: 15 amino acids. Germline assignment: CDR1 MDHEN and CDR2 SYDVKM. The CDR3 here is CASSLRGQVYNEQFF. For the CDR3, the DNA is TGTGCCAGCAGCCTCAGGGGACAGGTCTACAATGAGCAGTTCTTC.

This chain's CDR3 is CASSVAGGILGDTQYF. The CDR3 bases are TGTGCCAGCAGCGTAGCGGGAGGGATTCTAGGAGATACGCAGTATTTT. V is TRBV9 and J is TRBJ2-3; TRBD2 matches 8 bases. This CDR3 is 16 amino acids long. Germline CDR1 reads SGDLS; CDR2 reads YYNGEE. Trimming removed 0 bases from V and 5 bases from J; junction bases left unmatched: 8.